Below, one T cell receptor (beta chain) is given with its context. Its antigen remains unknown. Patients who had received treatment within the previous three months were excluded. This record comes from a study of resident and recirculating memory T cells in vitiligo. Study-level information: Epidermis came from shave biopsies of lesional and nonlesional sites, plus PBMCs. Findings of the study overall: Clonality differed among vitiligo lesions, with no unique dominant clone. Different lesions suggested infiltration by different T cell clones.

This CDR3 contains 15 residues. V shed 6 bases and J 1 base; nucleotides not matched to a gene: 8. Germline-derived CDR1 and CDR2 are SGHRS and YFSETQ. Assay: immunoSEQ multiplex PCR; the TCRdb copy retains only in-frame clones and omits some. The data contain tens of thousands of clones, around 92% of them singletons. Sequencing was carried out using blood. The chain uses TRBV5-1 and TRBJ1-1; 8 bases match TRBD1. The TCR sequence derives from a male donor with vitiligo. CDR3 in amino acids: CASKGAGTGNTEAFF. The CDR3, as DNA: TGCGCCAGCAAAGGCGCCGGGACAGGGAACACTGAAGCTTTCTTT.